The sample holds many counts of the clone carrying this T cell receptor beta chain. What it recognizes is unknown. This sample was included in a study of human T cells and chemical hapten exposure. Within the library, unique molecular identifiers were attached to each individual cDNA molecule. TCRdb re-derived calls from the RACE reads in MiXCR, one entry per CDR3 protein. The sample records 35,000 to 50,000 distinct CDR3 sequences, about 10% being singletons. The sample's time point: pre-sensitization, week 0. Treatment of the sample: therapeutic diphenylcyclopropenone sensitization with weekly scalp DPC. Germline V lookup: CDR1 MNHNS, CDR2 SASEGT. This CDR3 is built from 17 residues. Between the trimmed V and J ends, which lost 0 bases and 0 bases, there was a span of 12 bases. Overall study findings and caveats: With patch test score, the counts of PT1 expanded TCRs showed a positive correlation. It should be noted that donors had alopecia, so their immune response may differ from healthy people's.

The source material was whole blood, sampled in connection with sensitization to the hapten diphenylcyclopropenone (DPC). The chain joins TRBV6-1 to TRBJ1-3; no definite D call. The TCR sequence derives from a man aged 25-45 years with alopecia areata. Some clones in this sample may be carry-over from other donors' samples. CDR3 in amino acids: CASSEAGGSDSGNTIYF. CDR3 DNA sequence: TGTGCCAGCAGTGAAGCGGGTGGGAGCGACTCTGGAAACACCATATATTTT.